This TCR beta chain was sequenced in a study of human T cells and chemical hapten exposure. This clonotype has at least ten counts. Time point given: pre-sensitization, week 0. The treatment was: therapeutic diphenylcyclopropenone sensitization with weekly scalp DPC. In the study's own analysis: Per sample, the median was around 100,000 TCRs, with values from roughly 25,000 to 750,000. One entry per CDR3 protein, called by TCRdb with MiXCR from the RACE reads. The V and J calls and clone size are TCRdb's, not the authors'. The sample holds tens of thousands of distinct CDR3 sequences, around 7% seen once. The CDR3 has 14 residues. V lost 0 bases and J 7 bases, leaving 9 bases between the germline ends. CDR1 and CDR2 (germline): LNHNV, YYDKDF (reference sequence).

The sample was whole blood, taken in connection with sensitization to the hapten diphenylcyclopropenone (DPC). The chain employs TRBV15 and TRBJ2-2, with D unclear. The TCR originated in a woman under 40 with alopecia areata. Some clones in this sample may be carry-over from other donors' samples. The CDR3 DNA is TGTGCCACCAGCAGAGATCTTATGATCGGGGAGCTGTTTTTT. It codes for CATSRDLMIGELFF.